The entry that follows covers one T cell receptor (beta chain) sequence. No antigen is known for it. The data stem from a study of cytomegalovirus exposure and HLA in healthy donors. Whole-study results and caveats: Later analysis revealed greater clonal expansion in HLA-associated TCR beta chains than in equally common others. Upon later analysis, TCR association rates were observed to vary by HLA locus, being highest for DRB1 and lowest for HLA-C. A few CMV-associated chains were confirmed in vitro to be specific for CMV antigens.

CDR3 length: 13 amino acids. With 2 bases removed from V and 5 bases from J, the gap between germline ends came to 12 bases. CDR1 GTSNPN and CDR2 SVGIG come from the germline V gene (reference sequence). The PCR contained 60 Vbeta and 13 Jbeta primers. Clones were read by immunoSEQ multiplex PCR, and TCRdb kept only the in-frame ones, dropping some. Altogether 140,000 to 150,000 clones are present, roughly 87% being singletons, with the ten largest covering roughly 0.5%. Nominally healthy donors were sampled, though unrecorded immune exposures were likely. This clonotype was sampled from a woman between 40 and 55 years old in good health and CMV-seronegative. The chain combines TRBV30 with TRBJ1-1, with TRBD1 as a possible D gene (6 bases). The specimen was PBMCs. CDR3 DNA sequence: TGTGCCTGGAGTTATGGGGGCAAAACTGAAGCTTTCTTT. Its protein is CAWSYGGKTEAFF.